This paragraph covers one T cell receptor (beta chain) sequence. Authors' data handling: Reference gene primer amplification gave nucleated cell count estimates. Only in-frame clones appear in the TCRdb table, and some are missing; sequencing was by immunoSEQ multiplex PCR. V and J calls and clone size are those listed in that table; D and trimming were worked out from the DNA. The data hold tens of thousands of clones, with around three quarters observed a single time. This CDR3 is built from 13 residues. Unmatched junction bases numbered 3, after V lost 3 bases and J lost 8 bases. The germline V gene has CDR1 MNHNS and CDR2 SASEGT. This entry is derived from a study of blood T cell repertoires in COVID-19. Background on the study: COVID-19 samples, acute and convalescent, were from the United States, Italy and Spain. The cDNA or gDNA used as material had been derived from T cells, B-cell-depleted T cells, or PBMCs.

The sequence was collected from a woman of 80 years or more with active or convalescent COVID-19. J is TRBJ1-1 and V is TRBV6-1; 10 nucleotides match TRBD1. The sequencing input was peripheral blood. CDR3 sequence reads: CASSEWDRGEAFF. In DNA, the CDR3 is TGTGCCAGCAGTGAGTGGGACAGGGGAGAAGCTTTCTTT.